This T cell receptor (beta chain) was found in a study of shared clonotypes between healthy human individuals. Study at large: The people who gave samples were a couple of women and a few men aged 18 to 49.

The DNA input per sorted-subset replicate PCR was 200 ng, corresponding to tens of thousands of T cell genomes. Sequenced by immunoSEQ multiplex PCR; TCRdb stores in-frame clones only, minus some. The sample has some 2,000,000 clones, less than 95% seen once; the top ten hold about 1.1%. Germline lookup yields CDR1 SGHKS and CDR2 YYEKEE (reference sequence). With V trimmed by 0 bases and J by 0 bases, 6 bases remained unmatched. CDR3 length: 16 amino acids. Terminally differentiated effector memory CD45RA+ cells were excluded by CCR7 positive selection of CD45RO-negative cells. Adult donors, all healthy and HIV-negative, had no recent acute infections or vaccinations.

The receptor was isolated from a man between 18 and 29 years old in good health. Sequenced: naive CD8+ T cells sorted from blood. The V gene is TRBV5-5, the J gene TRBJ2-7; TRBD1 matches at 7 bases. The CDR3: CASSLALDRLSYEQYF. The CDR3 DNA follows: TGTGCCAGCAGCTTGGCCCTGGACAGGCTCTCCTACGAGCAGTACTTC.